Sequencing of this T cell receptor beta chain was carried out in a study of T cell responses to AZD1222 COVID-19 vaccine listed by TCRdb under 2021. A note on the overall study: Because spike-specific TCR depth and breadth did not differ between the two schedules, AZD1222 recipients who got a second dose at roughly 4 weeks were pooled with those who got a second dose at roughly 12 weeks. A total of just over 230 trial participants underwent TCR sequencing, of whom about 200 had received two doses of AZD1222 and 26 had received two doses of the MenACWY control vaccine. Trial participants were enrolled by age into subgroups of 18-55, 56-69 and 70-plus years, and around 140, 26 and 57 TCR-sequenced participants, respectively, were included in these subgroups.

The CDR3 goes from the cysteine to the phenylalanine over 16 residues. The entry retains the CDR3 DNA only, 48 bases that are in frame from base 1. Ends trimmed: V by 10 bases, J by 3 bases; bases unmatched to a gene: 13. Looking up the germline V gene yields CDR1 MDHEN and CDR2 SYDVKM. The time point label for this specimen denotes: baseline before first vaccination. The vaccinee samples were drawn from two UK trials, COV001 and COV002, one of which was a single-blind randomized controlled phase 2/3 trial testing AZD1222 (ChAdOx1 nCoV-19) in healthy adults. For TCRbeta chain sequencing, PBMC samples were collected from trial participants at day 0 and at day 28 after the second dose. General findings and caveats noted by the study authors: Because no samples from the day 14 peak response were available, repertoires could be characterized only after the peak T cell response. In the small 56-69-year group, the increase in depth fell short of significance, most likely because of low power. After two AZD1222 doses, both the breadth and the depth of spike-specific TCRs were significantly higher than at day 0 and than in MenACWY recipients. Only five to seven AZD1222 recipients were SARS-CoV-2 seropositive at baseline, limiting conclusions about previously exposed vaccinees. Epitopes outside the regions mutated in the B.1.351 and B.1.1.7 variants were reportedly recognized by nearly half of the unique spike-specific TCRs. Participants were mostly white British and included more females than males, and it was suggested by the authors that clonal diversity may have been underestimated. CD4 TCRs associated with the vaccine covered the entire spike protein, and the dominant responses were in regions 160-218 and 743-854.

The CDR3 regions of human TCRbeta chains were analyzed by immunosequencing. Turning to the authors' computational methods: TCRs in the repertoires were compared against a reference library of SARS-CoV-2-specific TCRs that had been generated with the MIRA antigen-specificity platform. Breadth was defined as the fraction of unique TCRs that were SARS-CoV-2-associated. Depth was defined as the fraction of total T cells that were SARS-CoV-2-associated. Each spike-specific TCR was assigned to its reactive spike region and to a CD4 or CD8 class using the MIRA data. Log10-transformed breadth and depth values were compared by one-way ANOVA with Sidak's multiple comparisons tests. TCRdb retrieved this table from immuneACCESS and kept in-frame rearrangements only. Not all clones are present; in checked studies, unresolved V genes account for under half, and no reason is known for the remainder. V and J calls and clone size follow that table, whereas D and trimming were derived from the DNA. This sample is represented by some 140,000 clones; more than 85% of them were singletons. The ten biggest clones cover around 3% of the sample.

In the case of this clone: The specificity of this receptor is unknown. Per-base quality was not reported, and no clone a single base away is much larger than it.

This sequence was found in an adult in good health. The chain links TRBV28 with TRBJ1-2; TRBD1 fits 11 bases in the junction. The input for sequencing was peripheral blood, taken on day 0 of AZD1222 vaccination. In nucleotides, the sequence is TGTGCCATCAGGAGGACAGGGGGCTTTAGGGACTATGGCTACACCTTC. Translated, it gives CAIRRTGGFRDYGYTF.